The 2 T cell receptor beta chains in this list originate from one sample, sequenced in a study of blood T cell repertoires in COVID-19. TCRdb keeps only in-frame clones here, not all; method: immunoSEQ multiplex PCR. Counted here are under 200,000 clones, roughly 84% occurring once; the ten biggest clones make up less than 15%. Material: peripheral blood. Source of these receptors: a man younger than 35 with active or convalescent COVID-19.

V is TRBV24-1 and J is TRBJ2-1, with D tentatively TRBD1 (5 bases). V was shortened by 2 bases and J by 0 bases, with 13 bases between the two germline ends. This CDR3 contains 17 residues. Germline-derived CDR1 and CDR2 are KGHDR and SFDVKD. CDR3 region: CATSDSQGPSSYNEQFF. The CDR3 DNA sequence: TGTGCCACCAGTGATTCGCAGGGTCCTAGCTCCTACAATGAGCAGTTCTTC.

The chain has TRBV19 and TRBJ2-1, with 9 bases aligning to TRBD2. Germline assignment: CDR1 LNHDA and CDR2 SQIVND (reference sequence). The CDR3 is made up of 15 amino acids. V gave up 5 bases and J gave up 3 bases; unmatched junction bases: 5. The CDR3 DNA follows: TGTGCCAGTAGTTTTTCTAGCGGGGTCTACAATGAGCAGTTCTTC. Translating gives CASSFSSGVYNEQFF. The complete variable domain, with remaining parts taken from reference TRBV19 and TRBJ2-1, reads DGGITQSPKYLFRKEGQNVTLSCEQNLNHDAMYWYRQDPGQGLRLIYYSQIVNDFQKGDIAEGYSVSREKKESFPLTVTSAQKNPTAFYLCASSFSSGVYNEQFFGPGTRLTVL.